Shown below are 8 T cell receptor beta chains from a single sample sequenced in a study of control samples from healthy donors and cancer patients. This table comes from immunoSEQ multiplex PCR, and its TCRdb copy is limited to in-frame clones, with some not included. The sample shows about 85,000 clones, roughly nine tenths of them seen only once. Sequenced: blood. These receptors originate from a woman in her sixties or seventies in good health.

CDR3 in DNA: TGTGCCAGCAGCTTAGGGCAGGGCTTCTATGGCTACACCTTC. This translates into CASSLGQGFYGYTF. V is TRBV7-9 and J is TRBJ1-2, with D perhaps TRBD1 (5 bases). Trimming left V 1 base short and J 4 bases short, with 10 bases between. The length of the CDR3 is 14 residues. Germline V gene sequence: CDR1 SEHNR, CDR2 FQNEAQ (reference sequence).

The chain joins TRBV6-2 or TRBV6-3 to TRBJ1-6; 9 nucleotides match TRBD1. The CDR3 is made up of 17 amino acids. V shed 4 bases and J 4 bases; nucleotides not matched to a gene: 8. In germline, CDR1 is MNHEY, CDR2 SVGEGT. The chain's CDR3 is CASSFLGTGNYNSPLHF. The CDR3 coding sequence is TGTGCCAGCAGTTTCCTCGGGACAGGGAATTATAATTCACCCCTCCACTTT.

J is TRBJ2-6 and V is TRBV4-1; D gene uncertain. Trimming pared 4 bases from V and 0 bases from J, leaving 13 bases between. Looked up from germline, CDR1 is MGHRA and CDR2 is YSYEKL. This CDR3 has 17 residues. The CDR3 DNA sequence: TGCGCCAGCAGCCTTACGGGCTGGGGCTCTGGGGCCAACGTCCTGACTTTC. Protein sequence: CASSLTGWGSGANVLTF.

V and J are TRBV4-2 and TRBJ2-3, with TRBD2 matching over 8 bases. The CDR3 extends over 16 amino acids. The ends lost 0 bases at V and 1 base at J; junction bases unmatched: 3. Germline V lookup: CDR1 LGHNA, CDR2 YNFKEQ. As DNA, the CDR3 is TGTGCCAGCAGCCAAGATCGTAGCGGGGGCACAGATACGCAGTATTTT. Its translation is CASSQDRSGGTDTQYF.

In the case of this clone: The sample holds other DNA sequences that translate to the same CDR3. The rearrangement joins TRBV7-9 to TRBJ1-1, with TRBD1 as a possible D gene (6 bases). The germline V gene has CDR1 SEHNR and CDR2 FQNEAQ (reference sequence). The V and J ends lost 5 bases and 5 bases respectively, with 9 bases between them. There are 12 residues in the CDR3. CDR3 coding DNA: TGTGCCAGCAGCCTCAGGGGAACTGAAGCTTTCTTT. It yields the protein CASSLRGTEAFF.

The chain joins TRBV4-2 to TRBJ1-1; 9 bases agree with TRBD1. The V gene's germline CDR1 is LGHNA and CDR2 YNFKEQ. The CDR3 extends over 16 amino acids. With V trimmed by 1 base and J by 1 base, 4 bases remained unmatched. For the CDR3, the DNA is TGTGCCAGCAGCCAAGCAACAGGGGGCGCGAACACTGAAGCTTTCTTT. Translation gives CASSQATGGANTEAFF.

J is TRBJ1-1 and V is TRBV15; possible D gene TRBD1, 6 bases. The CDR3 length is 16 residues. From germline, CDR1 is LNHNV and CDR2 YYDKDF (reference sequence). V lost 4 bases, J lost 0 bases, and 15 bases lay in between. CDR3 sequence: CATSNGQLPMNTEAFF. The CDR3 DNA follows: TGTGCCACCAGCAACGGACAGCTACCTATGAACACTGAAGCTTTCTTT.

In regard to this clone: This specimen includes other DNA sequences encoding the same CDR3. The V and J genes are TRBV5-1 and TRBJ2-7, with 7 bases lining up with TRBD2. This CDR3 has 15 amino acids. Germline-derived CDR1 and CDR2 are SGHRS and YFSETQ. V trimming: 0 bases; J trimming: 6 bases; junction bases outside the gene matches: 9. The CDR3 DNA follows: TGCGCCAGCAGCTTGGCCTTTGGGGGGGGGAGCGAGCAGTACTTC. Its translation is CASSLAFGGGSEQYF.